These T cell receptor beta chains were read from a single sample in a study of T cells in Graves' hyperthyroidism and ophthalmopathy. From the multiplex PCR reads, TCRdb called clonotypes with MiXCR, one entry per CDR3 protein. Of approximately 510,000 distinct CDR3 sequences in the sample, over 45% were seen once. Sequenced: peripheral blood or thyroid tissue (not recorded which). The receptors come from an adult woman with Graves' disease, either hyperthyroidism or ophthalmopathy (not recorded which). CDR3s include the opening cysteine and the closing phenylalanine or tryptophan. Fields, in order: D gene, clone size, V gene, J gene, CDR3 DNA, CDR3 protein. D genes are given only for firm matches. The listing skips clone size in some rows; elsewhere it reads once, few, many or a size class.

-,-,TRBV7-9,TRBJ1-4,TGTGCCCTACAGGGATCCTACACCGGGGAAAAACTGTTTTTT,CALQGSYTGEKLFF
-,-,TRBV2,TRBJ2-1,TGTGCCAGCAGTGCCCCTGAGGTAATGGAGCAGTTCTTC,CASSAPEVMEQFF
TRBD2,many,TRBV29-1,TRBJ2-5,TGCAGCTTTGGCAGCCTAGCGGGAGGAGAGACCCAGTACTTC,CSFGSLAGGETQYF
TRBD1,-,TRBV7-9,TRBJ1-6,TGTGCCAGCACAGGACAGGGGTATTCACCCCTCCACTTT,CASTGQGYSPLHF
-,once,TRBV10-3,TRBJ1-5,TGTGCCATCAGTGAGGAGAGAGGGTACAATGAGCATTTT,CAISEERGYNEHF
-,-,TRBV7-3,TRBJ1-6,TGTGCCAGCAGCCAATACCTGGATTCACCCCTCCACTTT,CASSQYLDSPLHF
-,few,TRBV7-9,TRBJ2-5,TGTGCCAGCAGAAGCGACAGTACCCCGCAGGCCCAGTACTTC,CASRSDSTPQAQYF
-,few,TRBV4-3,TRBJ1-4,TGCGCCAGCAGCCCAGGGAGGACAGTAGAAAAACTGTTTTTT,CASSPGRTVEKLFF
-,-,TRBV7-8,TRBJ2-3,TGTGCCAGCAGCTTGGACAAGCGAACGGATACGCAGTATTTT,CASSLDKRTDTQYF
-,-,TRBV10-3,TRBJ2-5,TGTGCCTCCCAAGCTCATAGCGGAGAGACCCAGTACTTC,CASQAHSGETQYF
-,-,TRBV25-1,TRBJ1-3,TGTGCCAGCAGCCTGGACGGGACCTCTGGAAACACCATATATTTT,CASSLDGTSGNTIYF
-,few,TRBV28,TRBJ1-1,TGTGCCAGCAGTTTACTGCTTGAAGCTTTCTTT,CASSLLLEAFF
TRBD2,-,TRBV10-2,TRBJ2-7,TGCGCCAGCTGCTTCGCGGGAGGTGCCAATGAGCAGTACTTC,CASCFAGGANEQYF
-,-,TRBV10-3,TRBJ1-2,TGTGCCATCAGTGAAAGCGGGAAAATCCATGGCTACACCTTC,CAISESGKIHGYTF
-,few,TRBV7-2,TRBJ2-3,TGTGCCAGCAGCTATCAACGCACAGATACGCAGTATTTT,CASSYQRTDTQYF
-,few,TRBV20-1,TRBJ1-1,TGCAGTGCTAGAAGGACAGCCAACACTGAAGCTTTCTTT,CSARRTANTEAFF
-,-,TRBV7-3,TRBJ2-7,TGTGCCAGCGGCGTTTTCTCGGGAGCCTACGAGCAGTACTTC,CASGVFSGAYEQYF
TRBD1,-,TRBV6-1,TRBJ1-1,TGTGCCAGCAACCGGGACAGGGGGTATGGTGAAGCTTTCTTT,CASNRDRGYGEAFF
-,-,TRBV20-1,TRBJ2-5,TGCAGTGCTAGACTAGAGACCCAGTACTTC,CSARLETQYF
-,many,TRBV14,TRBJ1-6,TGTGCCAGCGCACCAGGGAGCGATAATTCACCCCTCCACTTT,CASAPGSDNSPLHF
TRBD1,few,TRBV2,TRBJ1-2,TGTGCCAGCCGGGGACAGGGGGCGGTGAACGGCTACACCTTC,CASRGQGAVNGYTF
-,-,TRBV29-1,TRBJ2-7,TGCAGCGCCTGGATAGCCTACGAGCAGTACTTC,CSAWIAYEQYF
TRBD1,few,TRBV11-2,TRBJ2-7,TGTGCCAGCAGCTTAGGGACAGGGTTCCAGTTCGAGCAGTACTTC,CASSLGTGFQFEQYF
TRBD1,-,TRBV12-3/TRBV12-4,TRBJ1-1,TGTGCCAGCACCCCGGACAGGGCCAACACTGAAGCTTTCTTT,CASTPDRANTEAFF
TRBD1,many,TRBV20-1,TRBJ1-2,TGCAGTGCTAGAAGGGACAGGGCTTCTGGCTACACCTTC,CSARRDRASGYTF
TRBD2,-,TRBV10-1,TRBJ2-7,TGCGACGGGACTAGCGCGACGCGAGGCTACGAGCAGTACTTC,CDGTSATRGYEQYF